One sample yielded the 30 T cell receptor beta chains listed below, sequenced in a study of shared clonotypes between healthy human individuals. Sequencing used immunoSEQ multiplex PCR; TCRdb keeps in-frame clones, though not all of them. This table holds approximately 940,000 clones, less than 85% found once. The specimen sequenced was memory CD4+ T cells sorted from blood. Subset indicated: CD45RA-negative fraction. The receptors derive from a man aged 18 to 30 in good health.

The J gene is TRBJ1-3, the V gene TRBV29-1, with D unresolved. CDR1 and CDR2 (germline): SQVTM, ANQGSEA. The CDR3 loop spans 13 amino acids. Trimming took off 6 bases at V and 0 bases at J, with 9 bases between the two ends. The CDR3 protein is CSVLSLSGNTIYF. The CDR3 DNA sequence: TGCAGCGTCCTCAGCCTCTCTGGAAACACCATATATTTT.

This clone occurred once. The chain is built from TRBV6-5 and TRBJ1-2, with 8 bases matching TRBD1. Unmatched junction bases numbered 16, after V lost 8 bases and J lost 8 bases. The CDR3 spans 15 residues. Germline V gene lookup returns CDR1 MNHEY and CDR2 SVGAGI. CDR3 residues: CASCRDHRGGNGYTF. The DNA of the CDR3 is TGTGCCAGCTGCAGGGACCACAGGGGGGGGAACGGCTACACCTTC.

CDR3 sequence reads: CASSLVGQGALNTEAFF. In DNA form, the CDR3 reads TGCGCCAGCAGCTTGGTCGGACAGGGGGCGTTGAACACTGAAGCTTTCTTT. V gene TRBV5-1 combines with J gene TRBJ1-1, with 11 bases fitting TRBD1. Germline loops: CDR1 SGHRS, CDR2 YFSETQ. With V trimmed by 0 bases and J by 0 bases, 4 bases remained unmatched. The length of the CDR3 is 17 residues.

This chain connects TRBV30 to TRBJ2-7, with D possibly TRBD2 on 6 matching bases. This CDR3 comprises 13 residues. Trimming removed 5 bases at V and 2 bases at J, with 13 bases between. The germline V gene has CDR1 GTSNPN and CDR2 SVGIG (reference sequence). CDR3 sequence reads: CAWRGDFTYEQYF. The CDR3 DNA is TGTGCCTGGCGTGGGGACTTTACCTACGAGCAGTACTTC.

The CDR3 is CAWRVGFRNTGELFF. In nucleotides, the CDR3 is TGTGCCTGGAGGGTGGGCTTTAGGAACACCGGGGAGCTGTTTTTT. The chain carries TRBV30 and TRBJ2-2; D remains ambiguous. Trimming took off 3 bases at V and 1 base at J, with 12 bases between the two ends. The CDR3 is 15 residues long. Per germline, CDR1 GTSNPN and CDR2 SVGIG (reference sequence). Supplemented by reference TRBV30 and TRBJ2-2, the full variable domain reads SQTIHQWPATLVQPVGSPLSLECTVEGTSNPNLYWYRQAAGRGLQLLFYSVGIGQISSEVPQNLSASRPQDRQFILSSKKLLLSDSGFYLCAWRVGFRNTGELFFGEGSRLTVL.

The chain recombines TRBV6-1 with TRBJ1-1; no reliable D call. The germline V gene encodes CDR1 MNHNS and CDR2 SASEGT. This CDR3 region has 12 residues. The ends were cut back, 7 bases at V and 8 bases at J, with 14 bases in the middle. The chain's CDR3 is CASTEKGTEAFF. In nucleotides, the CDR3 is TGTGCCAGCACCGAAAAGGGAACAGAAGCTTTCTTT.

J is TRBJ2-7 and V is TRBV7-9; D is possibly TRBD2 (6 bases). Germline V gene lookup returns CDR1 SEHNR and CDR2 FQNEAQ (reference sequence). V shed 4 bases and J shed 2 bases, with 18 bases lying between them. CDR3 size: 16 residues. The CDR3 nucleotides are TGTGCCAGCAGCTACCGAATAGCGGCCCAACCCTACGAGCAGTACTTC. It encodes CASSYRIAAQPYEQYF.

CDR3 sequence: CASSQERGETNEKLFF. For the CDR3, the DNA is TGCGCCAGCAGCCAAGAGCGGGGGGAAACTAATGAAAAACTGTTTTTT. The rearrangement links TRBV4-1 to TRBJ1-4, with a possible D match to TRBD1 (5 bases). CDR1 and CDR2 (germline): MGHRA, YSYEKL. The V end lost 0 bases, the J end lost 1 base, and 9 bases lay between the germline ends. The CDR3 sequence is 16 residues long.

The chain joins TRBV5-1 to TRBJ1-3; 8 nucleotides align to TRBD1. The CDR3 runs 16 residues. With 3 bases clipped from V and 0 bases from J, the junction kept 5 bases outside the gene matches. Per germline, CDR1 SGHRS and CDR2 YFSETQ. The DNA of the CDR3 is TGCGCCAGCAGCTCCGGACAGGGCGACTCTGGAAACACCATATATTTT. Residues: CASSSGQGDSGNTIYF.

This rearrangement joins TRBV30 to TRBJ1-6, with D perhaps matching TRBD1 (6 bases). Trimming removed 4 bases from V and 7 bases from J, with 14 bases in between. CDR3 length: 14 amino acids. Germline V lookup: CDR1 GTSNPN, CDR2 SVGIG (reference sequence). CDR3 sequence (DNA): TGTGCCTGGATGCGAGGGGGGCTGAATTCACCCCTCCACTTT. Protein: CAWMRGGLNSPLHF.

Points on this clone: The sample carries other DNA sequences with the same CDR3. This chain uses TRBV6-5 with TRBJ1-5, with 7 bases matching TRBD1. Germline loops: CDR1 MNHEY, CDR2 SVGAGI. With V trimmed by 4 bases and J by 1 base, 4 bases remained unmatched. The CDR3 has 15 amino acids. The CDR3 DNA sequence: TGTGCCAGCAGTTCAAGACAGGGCAGCAATCAGCCCCAGCATTTT. Its protein is CASSSRQGSNQPQHF.

The V gene is TRBV13, the J gene TRBJ2-7; 7 positions agree with TRBD1. The germline gives CDR1 PRHDT, CDR2 FYEKMQ (reference sequence). J lost 0 bases, V lost 0 bases, and 5 bases had no gene match. The CDR3 runs 16 residues. The CDR3 nucleotides read TGTGCCAGCAGCTTAGGCCGGGACAGCAACTCCTACGAGCAGTACTTC. Its translation: CASSLGRDSNSYEQYF.

This clone was detected once. The chain combines TRBV30 with TRBJ2-3; the D gene is possibly TRBD1 (5 bases). V dropped 5 bases and J dropped 4 bases, with 16 bases sitting between them. The germline gives CDR1 GTSNPN, CDR2 SVGIG (reference sequence). CDR3 length equals 14 residues. In nucleotides, the CDR3 is TGTGCCTGGGCCATGGGGCTAGTTGCAGATACGCAGTATTTT. As protein: CAWAMGLVADTQYF.

The CDR3 loop is CASSSNGAEAFF. The CDR3 DNA is TGCGCCAGCAGCTCTAATGGGGCTGAAGCTTTCTTT. The V and J genes are TRBV5-1 and TRBJ1-1; D call uncertain. The length of the CDR3 is 12 residues. The germline CDR1 and CDR2 sequences are SGHRS and YFSETQ. V was clipped by 3 bases and J by 6 bases, with 9 bases between them.

The table lists this clone with a count of one. The chain recombines TRBV2 with TRBJ2-1; 11 nucleotides match TRBD2. Unmatched junction bases numbered 7, after V lost 8 bases and J lost 10 bases. Germline CDR1 and CDR2: SNHLY and FYNNEI. This CDR3 is built from 13 residues. CDR3 sequence: CASCLAGGGEQFF. DNA of the CDR3: TGTGCCAGCTGTCTAGCGGGAGGAGGGGAGCAGTTCTTC.

V gene TRBV15 combines with J gene TRBJ1-3; 8 nucleotides line up with TRBD1. Germline CDR1 LNHNV, CDR2 YYDKDF (reference sequence). This CDR3 contains 18 residues. Losses at the gene ends were 0 bases for V and 2 bases for J; bases not matched to a gene: 9. CDR3 protein: CATSREVARQGTGNTIYF. CDR3 nucleotide sequence: TGTGCCACCAGCAGAGAGGTGGCACGACAGGGGACTGGAAACACCATATATTTT.

This clone showed up just once. This sequence joins TRBV27 and TRBJ2-7, with 7 bases identical to TRBD1. Germline trimming cut 7 bases from V and 2 bases from J; bases unmatched to any gene: 11. Germline V gives CDR1 MNHEY, CDR2 SMNVEV (reference sequence). This CDR3 has 15 residues. The CDR3 is CASTLTGQGPYEQYF. In DNA form, the CDR3 reads TGTGCCAGCACCTTGACAGGGCAAGGGCCCTACGAGCAGTACTTC.

This clone is a singleton in its sample. The J gene is TRBJ2-7, the V gene TRBV19; D is perhaps TRBD1 or TRBD2 (5 bases each). CDR1 is LNHDA, CDR2 SQIVND, per germline (reference sequence). This CDR3 spans 14 amino acids. Trimming removed 10 bases at V and 0 bases at J, with 16 bases between. CDR3 sequence (DNA): TGTGCCACTACGCTCGGGGCGGACTCCTACGAGCAGTACTTC. The encoded protein is CATTLGADSYEQYF.

The chain carries TRBV19 and TRBJ2-7; the match to TRBD2 covers 8 bases. This CDR3 has 15 amino acids. V shed 5 bases, J shed 6 bases, and the junction held 12 bases outside the gene matches. Germline CDR1 is LNHDA and CDR2 is SQIVND (reference sequence). The CDR3 is CASSVVAGSLGEQYF. The CDR3 DNA reads TGTGCCAGTAGTGTAGTAGCGGGAAGCCTAGGCGAGCAGTACTTC.

The chain links TRBV5-1 to TRBJ2-7, with TRBD1 as a possible D gene (6 bases). The germline CDR1 and CDR2 sequences are SGHRS and YFSETQ. Trimming took off 4 bases at V and 0 bases at J, with 14 bases between the two ends. This CDR3 comprises 15 residues. The CDR3 DNA is TGCGCCAGCAGCATGGGGGACATGACCTCCTACGAGCAGTACTTC. Translation gives CASSMGDMTSYEQYF.

This clone showed up just once. The V gene is TRBV30, the J gene TRBJ2-1, with 9 bases aligning to TRBD1. The CDR3 has 15 amino acids. The germline CDR1 and CDR2 sequences are GTSNPN and SVGIG (reference sequence). J was trimmed by 2 bases and V by 2 bases; bases with no gene match: 4. In DNA form, the CDR3 reads TGTGCCTGGAGTAGACAGGGGGGAACCTACAATGAGCAGTTCTTC. Translation gives CAWSRQGGTYNEQFF.

This chain links TRBV6-1 with TRBJ2-1; D gene unclear. Germline V gene lookup returns CDR1 MNHNS and CDR2 SASEGT. This CDR3 has 12 residues. V was trimmed by 10 bases and J by 5 bases, leaving 12 bases between them. In DNA form, the CDR3 reads TGTGCCACACACCGAACTAACAATGAGCAGTTCTTC. It is translated as CATHRTNNEQFF.

J is TRBJ2-1 and V is TRBV2; 11 bases line up with TRBD2. Germline V gene data show CDR1 as SNHLY and CDR2 as FYNNEI. V was clipped by 5 bases and J by 13 bases; unmatched bases: 4. The CDR3 covers 12 residues. CDR3 loop: CASSYSGGAQFF. The CDR3 region has the DNA TGTGCCAGCAGTTATAGCGGGGGGGCCCAGTTCTTC.

J is TRBJ1-2 and V is TRBV19; maybe TRBD1 (5 bases). Germline CDR1 and CDR2: LNHDA and SQIVND (reference sequence). V was trimmed by 8 bases and J by 4 bases, leaving 17 bases between them. There are 14 residues in the CDR3. CDR3 DNA: TGTGCCAGTGCGCGGGGGTGGGAAAGCTATGGCTACACCTTC. Translation: CASARGWESYGYTF.

This clone has only one observation. This sequence joins TRBV19 and TRBJ2-1; D is uncertain. V was shortened by 5 bases and J by 0 bases, with 14 bases between the two germline ends. There are 16 residues in the CDR3. The V gene's germline CDR1 is LNHDA and CDR2 SQIVND (reference sequence). CDR3 DNA sequence: TGTGCCAGTAGTGAAATAGCCCAGAGCTCCTACAATGAGCAGTTCTTC. Residues: CASSEIAQSSYNEQFF.

The chain carries TRBV5-4 and TRBJ1-4, with 8 bases matching TRBD1. V shed 4 bases, J shed 8 bases, and the junction held 13 bases outside the gene matches. The length of the CDR3 is 16 residues. Germline CDR1 and CDR2: SGHNT and YYREEE (reference sequence). CDR3 sequence: CASSARTGRLDEKLFF. CDR3 sequence (DNA): TGTGCCAGCAGCGCAAGGACAGGGAGATTAGACGAAAAACTGTTTTTT.

The genes are TRBV9 and TRBJ2-1; TRBD2 aligns across 8 bases. The trim removed 0 bases at V and 9 bases at J, leaving 8 bases unmatched. CDR1 SGDLS and CDR2 YYNGEE come from the germline V gene. This CDR3 is built from 15 residues. This CDR3 is CASSVDAGGRVEQFF. CDR3 bases: TGTGCCAGCAGCGTAGATGCGGGAGGTAGGGTTGAGCAGTTCTTC.

This chain joins TRBV30 and TRBJ2-7; D remains unclear. Trimming took off 4 bases at V and 0 bases at J, with 10 bases between the two ends. Germline V gene sequence: CDR1 GTSNPN, CDR2 SVGIG (reference sequence). There are 13 residues in the CDR3. In DNA, the CDR3 is TGTGCCTGGAATGGAGACCTCTCCTACGAGCAGTACTTC. Its protein is CAWNGDLSYEQYF.

The rearrangement joins TRBV28 to TRBJ2-3; 10 bases fit TRBD2. CDR1 and CDR2 from the germline V gene are MDHEN and SYDVKM. V lost 7 bases, J lost 1 base, and 11 bases stayed unmatched. The CDR3 extends over 17 amino acids. The CDR3 loop is CASKGSGRALGTDTQYF. The CDR3 region has the DNA TGTGCCAGCAAGGGGAGCGGGAGGGCCCTCGGCACAGATACGCAGTATTTT.

The chain employs TRBV30 and TRBJ2-2, with D uncertain. The CDR3 is 12 residues long. Germline V lookup: CDR1 GTSNPN, CDR2 SVGIG (reference sequence). Trimming shortened V by 3 bases and J by 8 bases, and 10 bases separated the two germline ends. The CDR3 sequence: CAWSDGEGELFF. CDR3 nucleotides: TGTGCCTGGAGCGATGGGGAAGGGGAGCTGTTTTTT. The full variable domain, its missing parts supplied by reference TRBV30 and TRBJ2-2, is SQTIHQWPATLVQPVGSPLSLECTVEGTSNPNLYWYRQAAGRGLQLLFYSVGIGQISSEVPQNLSASRPQDRQFILSSKKLLLSDSGFYLCAWSDGEGELFFGEGSRLTVL.